The 2 T cell receptor beta chains presented below share a single source sample, sequenced in a study of cytomegalovirus exposure and HLA in healthy donors. PCR amplification relied on 60 Vbeta primers (plus 13 Jbeta primers). Repertoires were generated with immunoSEQ multiplex PCR, while TCRdb's copy carries only in-frame clones and drops some. The profile shows over 75,000 clones, around 82% of them singletons. Sequencing was done on a sample of PBMCs. The receptors here all came from a man younger than 40 in good health and CMV-seropositive.

This clone showed up just a few times. The CDR3 region is CAISRGQGMTEAFF. The CDR3 DNA is TGTGCCATCAGTAGGGGACAGGGGATGACTGAAGCTTTCTTT. V is TRBV10-3 and J is TRBJ1-1, with 10 bases identical to TRBD1. Germline CDR1 ENHRY, CDR2 SYGVKD. This CDR3 has 14 amino acids. The V gene end was trimmed by 5 bases and the J gene end by 5 bases; junction bases not matched to a gene: 5.

This clone was seen a few times. The gene calls are TRBV6-4 and TRBJ1-1, with D possibly being TRBD1 (6 bases). In germline, CDR1 is MRHNA, CDR2 SNTAGT. Trimming took off 8 bases at V and 6 bases at J, with 13 bases between the two ends. This CDR3 region has 12 residues. The CDR3 region is CASGRQVPEAFF. The CDR3 nucleotides read TGTGCCAGCGGAAGACAGGTCCCTGAAGCTTTCTTT.